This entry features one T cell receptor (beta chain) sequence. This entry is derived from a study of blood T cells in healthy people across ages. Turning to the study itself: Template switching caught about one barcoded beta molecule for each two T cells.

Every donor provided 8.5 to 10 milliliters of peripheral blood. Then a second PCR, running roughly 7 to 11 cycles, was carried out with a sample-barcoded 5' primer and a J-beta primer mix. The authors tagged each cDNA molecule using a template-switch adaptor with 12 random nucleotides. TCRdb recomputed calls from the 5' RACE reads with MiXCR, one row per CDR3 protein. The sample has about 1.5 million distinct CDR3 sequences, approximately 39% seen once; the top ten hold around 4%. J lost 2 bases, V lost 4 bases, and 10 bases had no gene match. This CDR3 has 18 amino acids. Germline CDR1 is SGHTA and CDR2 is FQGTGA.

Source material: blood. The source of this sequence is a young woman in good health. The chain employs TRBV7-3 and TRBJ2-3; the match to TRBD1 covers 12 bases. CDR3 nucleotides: TGTGCCAGCAGCTCCACCCCCGGGACAGGGGGCCCCACAGATACGCAGTATTTT. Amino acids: CASSSTPGTGGPTDTQYF. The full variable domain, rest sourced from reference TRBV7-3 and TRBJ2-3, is GAGVSQTPSNKVTEKGKYVELRCDPISGHTALYWYRQSLGQGPEFLIYFQGTGAADDSGLPNDRFFAVRPEGSVSTLKIQRTERGDSAVYLCASSSTPGTGGPTDTQYFGPGTRLTVL.